This T cell receptor (beta chain) was identified during a study of blood T cell repertoires in COVID-19 (dated by TCRdb to about 2020). For context, the study as a whole: Collaborator samples came from the United States, Italy and Spain and covered acute and convalescent phases of COVID-19. Where available, HLA class I and class II types were taken from metadata supplied by the sample provider and were not determined by assay-based typing. The repertoires were released in a freely available public database intended as a resource for research on the immune response to SARS-CoV-2. The material from the prospective study consisted of cDNA or gDNA derived from T cells, B-cell-depleted T cells, or PBMCs. The samples were drawn from two sources: the first 160 participants of the ongoing ImmuneRACE study, and about 1,300 subjects contributed by 6 global collaborators. Deeply sampled blood TCRbeta repertoires from subjects exposed to, actively infected with, or recovered from COVID-19 were included in the dataset. Nearly every sample came with metadata listing a de-identified subject ID, COVID-19 status, age in years and sex. Study-wide conclusions, independent of this receptor: The quantity of clinical and demographic metadata differed by source and by participant and was supplied without curation.

Enrolling through a virtual design, the prospective study's participants ranged in age from about 18 to 100 years and lived across some 22 United States geographic areas. Cohort assignment in the prospective study relied on participant-reported clinical history from a screening survey and a study questionnaire. Recovered participants in ImmuneRACE Cohort 3 were defined as having two consecutive negative NP/OP PCR tests, clearance from a healthcare professional, or resolution of symptoms. Mobile phlebotomists in the prospective study collected whole blood, serum and a nasopharyngeal or oropharyngeal swab from every participant. Over a roughly two-month period, participants in the prospective study had the option of providing additional blood draws and questionnaires. Blood samples from the prospective study were shipped frozen or at room temperature prior to DNA extraction. Trimming removed 7 bases from V and 4 bases from J; the gene matches leave 15 bases unexplained. Sequences LNHDA (CDR1) and SQIVND (CDR2) are obtained from the germline V gene (reference sequence). Reading from cysteine to phenylalanine, the CDR3 counts 17 amino acids. Only the CDR3 part of the read is kept: 51 bases, read in frame from the first base.

TCRbeta CDR3 regions were amplified from genomic DNA using the immunoSEQ Assay, a bias-controlled multiplex PCR. Per the source publication's procedure: Within the assay, amplification of reference gene primers was used to estimate how many nucleated cells each sample contained. Sequence reads were collapsed and filtered to measure the absolute abundance of every unique TCRbeta CDR3 rearrangement. For each sample, productive Simpson clonality was calculated by taking the square root of Simpson's diversity index across productive rearrangements. The table comes from immuneACCESS by way of TCRdb, which keeps in-frame sequences with V and J called. Part of the clones is missing from these tables; in studies checked, under half for an unresolved V gene and the rest for unknown reasons. Clone size and the V and J calls come from that table; the DNA yielded D and trimming. This sample holds around 310,000 clones; under 90% were observed only once. The biggest ten clones account for over 8.5% of the sample.

A remark on this clone: Its antigen remains unidentified. No much larger clone is present one base from it, and per-base qualities are unavailable.

Rearrangement joined TRBV19 to TRBJ2-2; 7 of the junction bases match TRBD2. This TCR was recovered from a woman in her twenties or thirties who had recovered from COVID-19. Sequenced: PBMCs or T cells enriched from blood (not recorded which). CDR3 sequence: CASIKFLAGESTGELFF. The sequence in DNA is TGTGCCAGTATAAAGTTTTTGGCGGGAGAATCCACCGGGGAGCTGTTTTTT.